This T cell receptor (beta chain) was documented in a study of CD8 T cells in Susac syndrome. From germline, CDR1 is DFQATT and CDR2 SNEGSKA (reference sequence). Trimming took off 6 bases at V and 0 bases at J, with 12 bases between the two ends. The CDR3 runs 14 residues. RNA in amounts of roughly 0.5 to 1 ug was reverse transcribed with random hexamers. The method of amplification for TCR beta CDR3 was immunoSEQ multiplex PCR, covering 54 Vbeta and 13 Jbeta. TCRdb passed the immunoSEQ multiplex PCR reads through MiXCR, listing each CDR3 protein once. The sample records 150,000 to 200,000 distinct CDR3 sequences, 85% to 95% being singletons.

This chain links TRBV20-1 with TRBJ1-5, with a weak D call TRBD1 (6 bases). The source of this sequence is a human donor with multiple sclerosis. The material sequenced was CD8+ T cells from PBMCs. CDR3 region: CSARDIYSNQPQHF. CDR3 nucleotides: TGCAGTGCCCGGGACATTTATAGCAATCAGCCCCAGCATTTT.